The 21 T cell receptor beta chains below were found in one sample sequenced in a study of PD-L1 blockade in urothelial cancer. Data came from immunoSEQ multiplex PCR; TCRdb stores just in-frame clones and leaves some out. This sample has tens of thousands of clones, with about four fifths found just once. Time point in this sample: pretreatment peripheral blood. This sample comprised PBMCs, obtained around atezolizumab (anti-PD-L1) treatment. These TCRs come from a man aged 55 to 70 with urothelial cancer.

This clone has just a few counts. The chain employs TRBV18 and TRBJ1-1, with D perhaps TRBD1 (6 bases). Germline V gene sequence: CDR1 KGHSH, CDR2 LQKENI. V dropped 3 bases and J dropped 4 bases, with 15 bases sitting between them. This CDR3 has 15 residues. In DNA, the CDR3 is TGTGCCAGCTCACCTTCGGGGGGCGAGGGCACTGAAGCTTTCTTT. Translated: CASSPSGGEGTEAFF.

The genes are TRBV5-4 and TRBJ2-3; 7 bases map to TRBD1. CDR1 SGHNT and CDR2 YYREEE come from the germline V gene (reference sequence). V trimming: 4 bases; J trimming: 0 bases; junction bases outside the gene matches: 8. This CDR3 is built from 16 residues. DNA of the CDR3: TGTGCCAGCAGCCCGGGACAGACCAGTAGCACAGATACGCAGTATTTT. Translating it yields CASSPGQTSSTDTQYF. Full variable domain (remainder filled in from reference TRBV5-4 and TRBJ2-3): ETGVTQSPTHLIKTRGQQVTLRCSSQSGHNTVSWYQQALGQGPQFIFQYYREEENGRGNFPPRFSGLQFPNYSSELNVNALELDDSALYLCASSPGQTSSTDTQYFGPGTRLTVL.

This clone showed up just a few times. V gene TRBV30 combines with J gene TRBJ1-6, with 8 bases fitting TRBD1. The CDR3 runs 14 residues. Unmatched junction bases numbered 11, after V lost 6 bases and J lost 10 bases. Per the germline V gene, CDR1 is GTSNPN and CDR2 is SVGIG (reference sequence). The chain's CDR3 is CACKTGEEGSPLHF. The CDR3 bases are TGTGCCTGCAAGACAGGGGAAGAAGGATCACCCCTCCACTTT.

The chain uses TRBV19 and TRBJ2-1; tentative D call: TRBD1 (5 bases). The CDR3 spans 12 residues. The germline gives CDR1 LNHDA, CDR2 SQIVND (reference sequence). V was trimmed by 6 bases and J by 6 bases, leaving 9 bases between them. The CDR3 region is CASSIRVNEQFF. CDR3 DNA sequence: TGTGCCAGTAGCATCAGGGTCAATGAGCAGTTCTTC.

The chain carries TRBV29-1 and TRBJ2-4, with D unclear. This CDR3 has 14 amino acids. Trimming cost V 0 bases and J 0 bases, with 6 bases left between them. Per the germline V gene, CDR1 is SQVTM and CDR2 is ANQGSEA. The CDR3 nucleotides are TGCAGCGTTGAAGATCTAGTAGCCAAAAACATTCAGTACTTC. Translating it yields CSVEDLVAKNIQYF.

The CDR3 loop is CAISGTNNSYEQYF. CDR3 sequence (DNA): TGTGCCATCAGTGGGACAAATAATTCCTACGAGCAGTACTTC. The chain combines TRBV10-3 with TRBJ2-7; possibly TRBD1 for D (5 bases). V gave up 4 bases and J gave up 1 base, with 11 bases separating them. Germline assignment: CDR1 ENHRY and CDR2 SYGVKD. The CDR3 is 14 amino acids.

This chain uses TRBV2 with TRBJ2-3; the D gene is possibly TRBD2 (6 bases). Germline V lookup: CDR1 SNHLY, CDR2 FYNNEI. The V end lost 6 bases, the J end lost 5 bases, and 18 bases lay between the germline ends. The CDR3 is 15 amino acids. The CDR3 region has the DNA TGTGCCAGCAGCCAATCTCAGGGAGGAAAAGATACGCAGTATTTT. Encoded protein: CASSQSQGGKDTQYF.

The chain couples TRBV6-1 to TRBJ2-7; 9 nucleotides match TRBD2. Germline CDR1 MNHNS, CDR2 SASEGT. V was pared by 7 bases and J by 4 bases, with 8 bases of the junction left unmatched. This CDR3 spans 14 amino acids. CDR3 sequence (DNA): TGTGCCAGCATCCAGCGGGGGGTCGGGTACGAGCAGTACTTC. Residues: CASIQRGVGYEQYF.

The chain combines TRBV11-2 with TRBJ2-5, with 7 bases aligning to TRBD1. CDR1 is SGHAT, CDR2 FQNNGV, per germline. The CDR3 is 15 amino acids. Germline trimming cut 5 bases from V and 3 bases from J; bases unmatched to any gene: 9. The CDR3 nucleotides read TGTGCCAGCAGCCTTAAGACAGGGAGTAAAGAGACCCAGTACTTC. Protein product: CASSLKTGSKETQYF.

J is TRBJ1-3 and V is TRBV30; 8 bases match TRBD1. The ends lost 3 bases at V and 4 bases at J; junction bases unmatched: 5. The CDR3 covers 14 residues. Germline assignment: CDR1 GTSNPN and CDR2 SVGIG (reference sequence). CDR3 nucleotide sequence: TGTGCCTGGAGGGGGACAGGCCCAGGAAACACCATATATTTT. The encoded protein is CAWRGTGPGNTIYF.

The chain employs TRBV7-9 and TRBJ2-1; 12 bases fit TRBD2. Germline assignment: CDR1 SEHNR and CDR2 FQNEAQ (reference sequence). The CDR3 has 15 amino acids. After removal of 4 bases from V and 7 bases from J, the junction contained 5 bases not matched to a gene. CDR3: CASSSLAGGPNEQFF. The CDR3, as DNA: TGTGCCAGCAGCTCACTAGCGGGGGGCCCAAATGAGCAGTTCTTC.

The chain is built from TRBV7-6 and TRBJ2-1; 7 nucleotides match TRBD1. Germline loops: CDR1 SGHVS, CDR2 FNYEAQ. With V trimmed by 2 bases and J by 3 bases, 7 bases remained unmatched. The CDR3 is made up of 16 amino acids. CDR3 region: CASSLIGGDFYNEQFF. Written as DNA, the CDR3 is TGTGCCAGCAGCTTAATAGGGGGCGATTTCTACAATGAGCAGTTCTTC.

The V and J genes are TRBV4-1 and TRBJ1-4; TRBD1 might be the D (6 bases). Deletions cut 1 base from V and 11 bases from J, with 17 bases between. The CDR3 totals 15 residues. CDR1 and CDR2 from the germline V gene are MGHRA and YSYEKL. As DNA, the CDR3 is TGCGCCAGCAGCCAAGCGCTCAGGGGTTTAAGGAAACTGTTTTTT. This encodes CASSQALRGLRKLFF.

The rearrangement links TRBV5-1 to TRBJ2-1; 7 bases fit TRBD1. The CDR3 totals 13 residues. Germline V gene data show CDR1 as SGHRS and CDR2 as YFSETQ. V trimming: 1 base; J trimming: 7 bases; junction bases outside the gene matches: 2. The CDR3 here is CASSLSRGNEQFF. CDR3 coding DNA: TGCGCCAGCAGCTTGAGCAGGGGGAATGAGCAGTTCTTC. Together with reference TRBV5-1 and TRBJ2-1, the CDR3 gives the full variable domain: KAGVTQTPRYLIKTRGQQVTLSCSPISGHRSVSWYQQTPGQGLQFLFEYFSETQRNKGNFPGRFSGRQFSNSRSEMNVSTLELGDSALYLCASSLSRGNEQFFGPGTRLTVL.

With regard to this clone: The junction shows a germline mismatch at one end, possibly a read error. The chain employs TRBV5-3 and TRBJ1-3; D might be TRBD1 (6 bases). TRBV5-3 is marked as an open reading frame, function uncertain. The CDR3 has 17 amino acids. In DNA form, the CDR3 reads TGTGCCAGAAGGTTGGGGGGGCGGAAACTAAAACCGAACACCATATATTTT. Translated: CARRLGGRKLKPNTIYF.

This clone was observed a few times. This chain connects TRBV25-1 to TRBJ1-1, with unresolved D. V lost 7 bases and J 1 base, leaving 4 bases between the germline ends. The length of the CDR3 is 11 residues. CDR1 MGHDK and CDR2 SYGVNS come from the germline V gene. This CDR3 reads CASTGNTEAFF. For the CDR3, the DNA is TGTGCCAGCACAGGGAACACTGAAGCTTTCTTT.

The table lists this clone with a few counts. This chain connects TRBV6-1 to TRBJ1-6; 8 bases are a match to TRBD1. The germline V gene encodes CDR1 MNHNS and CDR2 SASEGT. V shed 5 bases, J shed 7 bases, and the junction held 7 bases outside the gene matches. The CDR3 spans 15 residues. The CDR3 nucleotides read TGTGCCAGCAGTACTACAGGGGGGTGGAATTCACCCCTCCACTTT. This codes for CASSTTGGWNSPLHF.

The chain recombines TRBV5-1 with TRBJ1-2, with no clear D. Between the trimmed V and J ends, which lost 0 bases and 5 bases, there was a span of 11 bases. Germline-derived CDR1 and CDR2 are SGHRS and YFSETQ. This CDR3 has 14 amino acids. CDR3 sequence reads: CASSLGQPPYGYTF. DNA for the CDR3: TGCGCCAGCAGCTTGGGACAACCGCCATATGGCTACACCTTC.

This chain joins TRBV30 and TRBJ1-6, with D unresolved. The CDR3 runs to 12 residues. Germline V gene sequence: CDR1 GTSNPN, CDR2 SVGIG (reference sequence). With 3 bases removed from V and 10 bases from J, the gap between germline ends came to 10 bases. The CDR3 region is CAWRFEGSPLHF. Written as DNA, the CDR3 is TGTGCCTGGAGGTTTGAGGGATCACCCCTCCACTTT.

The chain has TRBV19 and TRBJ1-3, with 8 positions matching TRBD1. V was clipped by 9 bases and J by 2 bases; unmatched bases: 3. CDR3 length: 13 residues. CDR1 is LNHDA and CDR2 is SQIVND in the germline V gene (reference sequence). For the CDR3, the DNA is TGTGCCAGCAGACAGGGGACTGGAAACACCATATATTTT. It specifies CASRQGTGNTIYF.

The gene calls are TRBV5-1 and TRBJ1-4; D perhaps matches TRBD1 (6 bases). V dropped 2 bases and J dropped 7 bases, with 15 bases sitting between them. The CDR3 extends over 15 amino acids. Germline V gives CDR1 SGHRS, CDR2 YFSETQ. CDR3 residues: CASSFHRELSEKLFF. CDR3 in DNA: TGCGCCAGCAGCTTTCACAGGGAATTGAGTGAAAAACTGTTTTTT.